The 16 T cell receptor beta chains reported below all come from one sample, sequenced in a study of blood T cell repertoires in COVID-19. The table came from immunoSEQ multiplex PCR; TCRdb's copy has only in-frame clones and leaves some out. The sample carries under 350,000 clones, roughly 86% recorded once. The specimen was peripheral blood. The receptors derive from a man between 18 and 29 years old with active or convalescent COVID-19.

On this clone itself: The same CDR3 is also encoded by other DNA sequences in this sample. The chain recombines TRBV7-9 with TRBJ1-5, with D tentatively TRBD1 (5 bases). This CDR3 is built from 12 residues. Per germline, CDR1 SEHNR and CDR2 FQNEAQ (reference sequence). V dropped 5 bases and J dropped 5 bases, with 7 bases sitting between them. As DNA, the CDR3 is TGTGCCAGCAGCCTACAGGATCAGCCCCAGCATTTT. Its translation is CASSLQDQPQHF.

This chain uses TRBV4-3 with TRBJ2-7, with 8 bases lining up with TRBD2. The CDR3 has 16 residues. Germline V gives CDR1 LGHNA, CDR2 YSLEER. The J segment lost 4 bases and the V segment lost 0 bases, leaving 8 bases of the junction unmatched. CDR3 sequence reads: CASSQDLTGGPYEQYF. The CDR3 DNA reads as TGCGCCAGCAGCCAAGATCTAACGGGAGGGCCGTACGAGCAGTACTTC.

The CDR3 sequence: CASSADGQNRLYYGYTF. CDR3 coding DNA: TGTGCCAGCAGCGCTGACGGACAGAACCGACTTTATTATGGCTACACCTTC. The V and J genes are TRBV27 and TRBJ1-2; D is perhaps TRBD1 (6 bases). Germline-derived CDR1 and CDR2 are MNHEY and SMNVEV (reference sequence). The CDR3 covers 17 residues. V gave up 6 bases and J gave up 5 bases, with 25 bases separating them.

V gene TRBV24-1 combines with J gene TRBJ2-4; the D gene is possibly TRBD2 (5 bases). CDR1 is KGHDR and CDR2 is SFDVKD in the germline V gene. The CDR3 is 13 residues long. V was trimmed by 6 bases and J by 7 bases, leaving 12 bases between them. CDR3 sequence reads: CATSHEGTNIQYF. CDR3 DNA sequence: TGTGCCACCAGTCATGAGGGTACTAACATTCAGTACTTC.

This rearrangement joins TRBV29-1 to TRBJ1-1; D gene uncertain. V lost 7 bases and J 5 bases, leaving 17 bases between the germline ends. The CDR3 loop spans 13 amino acids. CDR1 is SQVTM, CDR2 ANQGSEA, per germline. The CDR3 is CSAQRVGGTEAFF. In nucleotides, the CDR3 is TGCAGCGCCCAAAGGGTGGGCGGGACTGAAGCTTTCTTT.

A word on this clone: A read error is likely, as this CDR3 ends without the conserved phenylalanine or tryptophan. It is unclear where the CDR3 begins or ends on the DNA, so no DNA is shown, and the CDR3 is as TCRdb lists it. This chain uses TRBV29-1 with TRBJ2-3; the table names TRBD2, a call not compared with the DNA. From its first to its last residue, the CDR3 has 11 amino acids. CDR1 is SQVTM, CDR2 ANQGSEA, per germline. CDR3 protein: CSVVAGGASSV.

The V gene is TRBV7-9, the J gene TRBJ2-1; 14 bases line up with TRBD2. With 5 bases clipped from V and 6 bases from J, the junction kept 9 bases outside the gene matches. CDR3 length: 17 amino acids. The germline V gene has CDR1 SEHNR and CDR2 FQNEAQ (reference sequence). CDR3 sequence: CASSLGTSGRGGNEQFF. The CDR3 DNA reads TGTGCCAGCAGCCTCGGGACTAGCGGGAGAGGGGGCAATGAGCAGTTCTTC.

This clone has just one count. This sequence joins TRBV7-9 and TRBJ1-4, with 9 nucleotides matching TRBD1. This CDR3 is 15 amino acids long. After removal of 1 base from V and 4 bases from J, the junction contained 1 base not matched to a gene. Per germline, CDR1 SEHNR and CDR2 FQNEAQ (reference sequence). CDR3 coding DNA: TGTGCCAGCAGCTTAGGGGGACAGGGTAATGAAAAACTGTTTTTT. Translated: CASSLGGQGNEKLFF.

The V gene is TRBV6-2 or TRBV6-3, the J gene TRBJ2-1; the D is unclear. V was clipped by 5 bases and J by 1 base, with 6 bases between them. The germline V gene has CDR1 MNHEY and CDR2 SVGEGT. The CDR3 extends over 13 amino acids. The CDR3 DNA is TGTGCCAGCAGTAGCTTTTCCTACAATGAGCAGTTCTTC. Translated: CASSSFSYNEQFF.

In nucleotides, the CDR3 is TGTGCCAGCAGCTCTGGGACAGGGGGCGTTCGGTCACCCCTCCACTTT. Translation gives CASSSGTGGVRSPLHF. The chain carries TRBV11-3 and TRBJ1-6; TRBD1 agrees at 12 bases. CDR1 is SGHNT and CDR2 is YENEEA in the germline V gene. The CDR3 loop spans 16 amino acids. J gave up 10 bases and V 4 bases, and 8 bases lay outside the gene matches.

The chain uses TRBV27 and TRBJ2-2, with no clear D. The CDR3 loop spans 19 amino acids. V gave up 3 bases and J gave up 2 bases, with 22 bases separating them. Looked up from germline, CDR1 is MNHEY and CDR2 is SMNVEV (reference sequence). CDR3 DNA: TGTGCCAGCAGTTTGGTCGCCCCTGGGCCCGTACTTAACACCGGGGAGCTGTTTTTT. Amino acid sequence: CASSLVAPGPVLNTGELFF.

V is TRBV4-3 and J is TRBJ2-1; a weak D match, TRBD2 (5 bases). With 8 bases removed from V and 3 bases from J, the gap between germline ends came to 11 bases. The CDR3 runs to 13 residues. Germline CDR1 reads LGHNA; CDR2 reads YSLEER. The CDR3 DNA is TGCGCCAGCTCGAGGGTTATCTACAATGAGCAGTTCTTC. Its translation: CASSRVIYNEQFF.

The chain employs TRBV20-1 and TRBJ1-1; 9 nucleotides line up with TRBD1. The CDR3 has 17 amino acids. CDR1 and CDR2 (germline): DFQATT, SNEGSKA (reference sequence). The V and J ends lost 3 bases and 5 bases, in that order; junction bases with no gene match: 16. As DNA, the CDR3 is TGCAGTGCTAGTGGGGCCGTCCCACTACAGGGGGCAACTGAAGCTTTCTTT. It specifies CSASGAVPLQGATEAFF.

This clone was seen a few times. The V gene is TRBV21-1, the J gene TRBJ1-5; the table assigns TRBD1, which was not confirmed against the DNA. TRBV21-1 is flagged as a pseudogene. The CDR3 has 16 residues. The CDR3 region is CATSDRPLPSNQPQHF. CDR3 nucleotide sequence: TGTGCCACCTCGGACAGGCCACTACCGAGCAATCAGCCCCAGCATTTT.

The CDR3: CASSLSPGTGFREQYF. In DNA, the CDR3 is TGTGCCAGCAGCTTATCCCCCGGGACAGGGTTTCGGGAGCAGTACTTC. J is TRBJ2-7 and V is TRBV7-3; 9 positions agree with TRBD1. CDR1 is SGHTA and CDR2 is FQGTGA in the germline V gene. CDR3 length equals 16 residues. Germline trimming cut 2 bases from V and 7 bases from J; bases unmatched to any gene: 12.

As for this clone: The same CDR3 can be traced to other DNA sequences in this sample. The chain is built from TRBV24-1 and TRBJ1-1; D gene unclear. The CDR3 extends over 12 amino acids. The V gene lost 9 bases and the J gene lost 2 bases, with 9 bases spanning the gap. Germline V gives CDR1 KGHDR, CDR2 SFDVKD. CDR3 nucleotides: TGTGCCACCGAGGGTGGAAACACTGAAGCTTTCTTT. Its protein is CATEGGNTEAFF.